This TCR beta chain was recorded in a study of OX40 agonist ivuxolimab in advanced cancers. The wider study: Of the patients, three showed partial responses, one with hepatocellular carcinoma and two with cutaneous melanoma.

In this sample, this clone turned up once. Method: immunoSEQ multiplex PCR; TCRdb's copy keeps in-frame clones and lacks some. The sample lists under 90,000 clones, roughly 88% occurring once. Germline CDR1 SEHNR, CDR2 FQNEAQ (reference sequence). Germline trimming cut 1 base from V and 5 bases from J; bases unmatched to any gene: 10. The CDR3 extends over 17 amino acids. Peripheral blood came from all dose cohorts at three timepoints. This receptor was identified in an adult with an advanced solid tumor such as melanoma, head and neck, liver or kidney cancer. The gene calls are TRBV7-9 and TRBJ2-2; 7 positions agree with TRBD2. This material consisted of CD4+ or CD8+ T cells sorted from blood, taken in a trial of the OX40 agonist ivuxolimab. Here the CDR3 DNA reads TGTGCCAGCAGCTTAGGTGGGTCCTCGCGGGAGACCGGGGAGCTGTTTTTT. This sequence encodes CASSLGGSSRETGELFF. The full variable domain, its missing parts supplied by reference TRBV7-9 and TRBJ2-2, is DTGVSQNPRHKITKRGQNVTFRCDPISEHNRLYWYRQTLGQGPEFLTYFQNEAQLEKSRLLSDRFSAERPKGSFSTLEIQRTEQGDSAMYLCASSLGGSSRETGELFFGEGSRLTVL.